Sequencing of this T cell receptor (beta chain) was carried out in a study of shared clonotypes between healthy human individuals. Study results and limitations: Naive subsets generally had larger estimated richness than memory subsets.

Assay used: immunoSEQ multiplex PCR; TCRdb lists only in-frame clones, some missing. Of over a million clones listed, 75% are singletons. This CDR3 region has 16 residues. V was trimmed by 1 base and J by 1 base, leaving 11 bases between them. CDR1 and CDR2 from the germline V gene are KGHSH and LQKENI. Comments on this clone: The antigen is not known.

The TCR sequence derives from a man between 18 and 29 years old in good health. V is TRBV18 and J is TRBJ1-3; D is perhaps TRBD1 (5 bases). The specimen was memory CD4+ T cells sorted from blood. Noted subset: CD45RA-negative fraction. CDR3 DNA: TGTGCCAGCTCACCACAGGGGAAGGTTTCTGGAAACACCATATATTTT. Encoded protein: CASSPQGKVSGNTIYF.